What follows are 29 T cell receptor beta chains derived from one specimen sequenced in a study of OX40 agonist ivuxolimab in advanced cancers. This table comes from immunoSEQ multiplex PCR, and its TCRdb copy is limited to in-frame clones, with some not included. Of more than 75,000 clones in the sample, about 91% were seen once. The source material was CD4+ or CD8+ T cells sorted from blood, sampled in a trial of the OX40 agonist ivuxolimab. The origin of the receptors is an adult with an advanced solid tumor such as melanoma, head and neck, liver or kidney cancer.

This clone is a singleton in its sample. The rearrangement links TRBV6-5 to TRBJ2-2; 8 nucleotides line up with TRBD1. The CDR3 covers 15 residues. Germline V gene sequence: CDR1 MNHEY, CDR2 SVGAGI. With 6 bases clipped from V and 6 bases from J, the junction kept 9 bases outside the gene matches. CDR3 sequence reads: CASRPRQGASGELFF. The CDR3 nucleotides read TGTGCCAGCAGACCTCGGCAGGGGGCGTCCGGGGAGCTGTTTTTT.

The chain has TRBV30 and TRBJ2-7, with D uncertain. V lost 3 bases, J lost 4 bases, and 10 bases lay in between. The germline gives CDR1 GTSNPN, CDR2 SVGIG (reference sequence). This CDR3 comprises 12 residues. CDR3 in amino acids: CAWSLTVYEQYF. Here the CDR3 DNA reads TGTGCCTGGAGCTTGACCGTTTACGAGCAGTACTTC.

This sequence joins TRBV6-5 and TRBJ1-1; no clear D gene. CDR1 MNHEY and CDR2 SVGAGI come from the germline V gene. Trimming removed 2 bases at V and 1 base at J, with 2 bases between. CDR3 length equals 12 residues. The CDR3 reads CASSYENTEAFF. The CDR3 nucleotides are TGTGCCAGCAGTTACGAGAACACTGAAGCTTTCTTT.

The chain couples TRBV29-1 to TRBJ2-5, with 8 bases that match TRBD2. This CDR3 comprises 13 residues. Trimming took 7 bases from V and 7 from J; bases not matched to a gene: 11. Germline values: CDR1 SQVTM, CDR2 ANQGSEA. The CDR3 reads CSDRGSGGATQYF. As DNA, the CDR3 is TGCAGCGACCGAGGTTCCGGGGGGGCGACCCAGTACTTC. The full variable domain, completed using reference TRBV29-1 and TRBJ2-5, is SAVISQKPSRDICQRGTSLTIQCQVDSQVTMMFWYRQQPGQSLTLIATANQGSEATYESGFVIDKFPISRPNLTFSTLTVSNMSPEDSSIYLCSDRGSGGATQYFGPGTRLLVL.

This clone came up once. The chain joins TRBV5-1 to TRBJ2-1, with 12 bases identical to TRBD2. The CDR3 runs to 16 residues. CDR1 is SGHRS, CDR2 YFSETQ, per germline. Trimming cost V 0 bases and J 6 bases; bases outside gene matches: 4. Written as DNA, the CDR3 is TGCGCCAGCAGCTTGGGTTCTAGCGGGAGGGTCAATGAGCAGTTCTTC. This gives the protein CASSLGSSGRVNEQFF.

This chain links TRBV7-8 with TRBJ2-1; the match to TRBD1 covers 7 bases. Germline lookup yields CDR1 SGHVS and CDR2 FQNEAQ. The junction had 3 bases not matched to a gene; V was cut back by 2 bases and J by 14 bases. CDR3 length: 11 amino acids. The CDR3 protein is CASSLRDRKFF. The CDR3 nucleotides read TGTGCCAGCAGCTTACGGGACAGAAAGTTCTTC.

The chain has TRBV5-8 and TRBJ2-7, with TRBD1 matching over 8 bases. The V gene end was trimmed by 9 bases and the J gene end by 4 bases; junction bases not matched to a gene: 3. The germline V gene has CDR1 SGHTS and CDR2 YDEGEE. There are 11 residues in the CDR3. The CDR3 reads CATRGLYEQYF. The DNA of the CDR3 is TGTGCCACCAGGGGGCTATACGAGCAGTACTTC.

The V gene is TRBV2, the J gene TRBJ2-2, with 16 bases lining up with TRBD2. In germline, CDR1 is SNHLY, CDR2 FYNNEI. The CDR3 is 17 amino acids. J lost 5 bases, V lost 8 bases, and 8 bases had no gene match. The CDR3 DNA reads TGTGCCAGCGCGAAGGGACTAGCGGGAGGGCCAACCGGGGAGCTGTTTTTT. Translating gives CASAKGLAGGPTGELFF.

The chain combines TRBV7-9 with TRBJ1-5, with D maybe TRBD1 (5 bases). V was cut by 0 bases and J by 2 bases, with 11 bases left in between. CDR1 and CDR2 (germline): SEHNR, FQNEAQ (reference sequence). The CDR3 runs to 16 residues. Here the CDR3 reads CASSLAAGTGNQPQHF. CDR3 in DNA: TGTGCCAGCAGCTTAGCTGCAGGGACGGGCAATCAGCCCCAGCATTTT. Supplemented by reference TRBV7-9 and TRBJ1-5, the full variable domain reads DTGVSQNPRHKITKRGQNVTFRCDPISEHNRLYWYRQTLGQGPEFLTYFQNEAQLEKSRLLSDRFSAERPKGSFSTLEIQRTEQGDSAMYLCASSLAAGTGNQPQHFGDGTRLSIL.

The gene calls are TRBV19 and TRBJ2-3; 9 positions agree with TRBD2. The CDR3 has 16 amino acids. The germline CDR1 and CDR2 sequences are LNHDA and SQIVND (reference sequence). Losses at the gene ends were 2 bases for V and 8 bases for J; bases not matched to a gene: 11. The CDR3 sequence is CASSIKVAGGPGTQYF. CDR3 DNA: TGTGCCAGTAGTATAAAAGTCGCGGGAGGGCCTGGTACGCAGTATTTT.

The chain recombines TRBV10-3 with TRBJ2-3; D is undetermined. There are 14 residues in the CDR3. The V gene's germline CDR1 is ENHRY and CDR2 SYGVKD. Between the trimmed V and J ends, which lost 6 bases and 0 bases, there was a span of 10 bases. The CDR3 region is CAISQSTSTDTQYF. CDR3 nucleotide sequence: TGTGCCATCAGCCAGAGCACTAGCACAGATACGCAGTATTTT.

Written as DNA, the CDR3 is TGTGCCAGTAGAACGGGATCCACCAATGAGCAGTTCTTC. This sequence encodes CASRTGSTNEQFF. The gene calls are TRBV19 and TRBJ2-1; D perhaps matches TRBD2 (5 bases). The CDR3 is made up of 13 amino acids. CDR1 LNHDA and CDR2 SQIVND come from the germline V gene (reference sequence). Trimming pared 6 bases from V and 6 bases from J, leaving 12 bases between.

The CDR3 DNA reads as TGCGCCAGCAGCCATCGGGGGCCGAGGGACACTGAAGCTTTCTTT. Its protein product is CASSHRGPRDTEAFF. V gene TRBV4-1 combines with J gene TRBJ1-1; D may be TRBD1 (6 bases). The CDR3 is 15 residues long. Per germline, CDR1 MGHRA and CDR2 YSYEKL. Trimming stripped 3 bases from V and 3 bases from J, with 14 bases between.

V gene TRBV6-5 combines with J gene TRBJ1-5; D gene unclear. Per the germline V gene, CDR1 is MNHEY and CDR2 is SVGAGI. The V end was cut by 0 bases, the J end by 5 bases, with 11 bases between. This CDR3 is built from 15 residues. As DNA, the CDR3 is TGTGCCAGCAGTTACTCCAGGACGAGTTATCAGCCCCAGCATTTT. Amino acids: CASSYSRTSYQPQHF.

The chain uses TRBV7-2 and TRBJ2-5; a weak D match, TRBD1 (6 bases). Germline V gene sequence: CDR1 SGHTA, CDR2 FQGNSA. Trimming pared 6 bases from V and 2 bases from J, leaving 19 bases between. The CDR3 has 16 residues. The CDR3 coding sequence is TGTGCCAGCAGATCCGACGGGACACCCCGTCAAGAGACCCAGTACTTC. Translated: CASRSDGTPRQETQYF.

Concerning this clone itself: Mismatch with germline at one junction end may stem from a read error. The chain joins TRBV5-6 to TRBJ1-6, with a tentative D call TRBD1 (5 bases). This CDR3 region has 12 residues. The germline V gene encodes CDR1 SGHDT and CDR2 YYEEEE. In nucleotides, the CDR3 is TGTGCCAGCAGCTCGGACACGGTAGAAAGGTCCTTT. This encodes CASSSDTVERSF. The whole variable domain, remainder taken from reference TRBV5-6 and TRBJ1-6, is DAGVTQSPTHLIKTRGQQVTLRCSPKSGHDTVSWYQQALGQGPQFIFQYYEEEERQRGNFPDRFSGHQFPNYSSELNVNALLLGDSALYLCASSSDTVERSFGNGTRLTVT.

The V and J genes are TRBV7-9 and TRBJ1-1; tentative D call: TRBD1 (5 bases). The CDR3 spans 15 residues. CDR1 and CDR2 (germline): SEHNR, FQNEAQ (reference sequence). Deletions cut 0 bases from V and 1 base from J, with 9 bases between. CDR3 sequence: CASSLASGGNTEAFF. The DNA of the CDR3 is TGTGCCAGCAGCTTAGCTTCCGGGGGGAACACTGAAGCTTTCTTT. The complete variable domain, with remaining parts taken from reference TRBV7-9 and TRBJ1-1, reads DTGVSQNPRHKITKRGQNVTFRCDPISEHNRLYWYRQTLGQGPEFLTYFQNEAQLEKSRLLSDRFSAERPKGSFSTLEIQRTEQGDSAMYLCASSLASGGNTEAFFGQGTRLTVV.

The genes are TRBV19 and TRBJ1-2, with D possibly matching TRBD1 (5 bases). V lost 5 bases and J lost 8, with 24 bases in between. The CDR3 extends over 16 amino acids. Germline lookup yields CDR1 LNHDA and CDR2 SQIVND (reference sequence). The CDR3 coding sequence is TGTGCCAGTAGTTCAAACAACCGATGGGGGGGTTTCGGCTACACCTTC. As protein: CASSSNNRWGGFGYTF.

The chain uses TRBV11-2 and TRBJ2-7; D unclear. Germline V lookup: CDR1 SGHAT, CDR2 FQNNGV. Trimming left V 4 bases short and J 2 bases short, with 18 bases between. The CDR3 loop spans 16 amino acids. CDR3 sequence (DNA): TGTGCCAGCAGCTCGACGGGTACTGGTTTAGCCTACGAGCAGTACTTC. It is translated as CASSSTGTGLAYEQYF.

V gene TRBV27 combines with J gene TRBJ2-1; 8 nucleotides line up with TRBD2. This CDR3 has 17 amino acids. The germline gives CDR1 MNHEY, CDR2 SMNVEV (reference sequence). The trim removed 0 bases at V and 6 bases at J, leaving 10 bases unmatched. In nucleotides, the CDR3 is TGTGCCAGCAGTTTATCGGCCGGGACTAGGGGACTCAATGAGCAGTTCTTC. Encoded protein: CASSLSAGTRGLNEQFF.

V and J are TRBV11-3 and TRBJ2-4; 8 nucleotides agree with TRBD1. CDR1 SGHNT and CDR2 YENEEA come from the germline V gene. The length of the CDR3 is 19 residues. The J segment lost 0 bases and the V segment lost 0 bases, leaving 10 bases of the junction unmatched. CDR3 loop: CASSLDGTGSELAKNIQYF. The DNA of the CDR3 is TGTGCCAGCAGCTTAGACGGGACAGGATCAGAGCTAGCCAAAAACATTCAGTACTTC.

This chain connects TRBV7-9 to TRBJ1-3; D is undetermined. The germline V gene has CDR1 SEHNR and CDR2 FQNEAQ (reference sequence). The CDR3 contains 12 residues. The germline V and J ends were trimmed by 5 bases and 3 bases, with 5 bases remaining between them. This chain's CDR3 is CASSAIGNTIYF. The CDR3 DNA reads as TGTGCCAGCAGCGCGATTGGAAACACCATATATTTT.

The chain recombines TRBV10-3 with TRBJ1-2; D remains ambiguous. Germline-derived CDR1 and CDR2 are ENHRY and SYGVKD. V lost 8 bases and J lost 5, with 6 bases in between. The CDR3 has 10 amino acids. The CDR3 region is CAIGGYGYTF. The CDR3 nucleotides are TGTGCCATCGGTGGATATGGCTACACCTTC.

The V call is TRBV18, the J call TRBJ1-1; D possibly corresponds to TRBD1 (6 bases). V was shortened by 6 bases and J by 4 bases, with 15 bases between the two germline ends. The germline V gene encodes CDR1 KGHSH and CDR2 LQKENI. The CDR3 has 14 residues. CDR3 nucleotide sequence: TGTGCCAGCTCGAACAGGGTGGAGGGCACTGAAGCTTTCTTT. This encodes CASSNRVEGTEAFF.

The rearrangement uses TRBV5-1 and TRBJ2-5; no reliable D call. V lost 1 base and J 3 bases, leaving 4 bases between the germline ends. CDR3 length equals 12 residues. Germline lookup yields CDR1 SGHRS and CDR2 YFSETQ. The chain's CDR3 is CASSLSEETQYF. The CDR3 coding sequence is TGCGCCAGCAGCTTGTCAGAAGAGACCCAGTACTTC.

This chain connects TRBV19 to TRBJ2-7; 7 bases are shared with TRBD1. Trimming took 5 bases from V and 7 from J; bases not matched to a gene: 14. Germline CDR1 is LNHDA and CDR2 is SQIVND (reference sequence). CDR3 length: 15 residues. CDR3 protein: CASSPDRAIPTEQYF. The CDR3 coding sequence is TGTGCCAGTAGTCCTGACAGGGCAATTCCTACAGAGCAGTACTTC.

The V gene is TRBV18, the J gene TRBJ2-7; perhaps TRBD1 as D (6 bases). The CDR3 is 14 residues long. Deletions cut 0 bases from V and 2 bases from J, with 8 bases between. The V gene's germline CDR1 is KGHSH and CDR2 LQKENI. The CDR3 is CASSPPQGTYEQYF. CDR3 DNA sequence: TGTGCCAGCTCACCACCCCAGGGGACCTACGAGCAGTACTTC.

The chain's CDR3 is CASIPGPAPYEQYF. CDR3 coding DNA: TGTGCCAGCATCCCGGGACCGGCTCCGTACGAGCAGTACTTC. The chain carries TRBV7-2 and TRBJ2-7; D may correspond to TRBD1 or TRBD2 (5 bases each). This CDR3 comprises 14 residues. V was cut by 7 bases and J by 4 bases, with 17 bases left in between. In germline, CDR1 is SGHTA, CDR2 FQGNSA.

CDR3 DNA sequence: TGTGCCAGCAGTTTTGACAGGAATCAGCCCCAGCATTTT. Protein sequence: CASSFDRNQPQHF. The chain links TRBV27 to TRBJ1-5; tentatively, D is TRBD1 (6 bases). V lost 3 bases, J lost 4 bases, and 7 bases lay in between. Germline CDR1 reads MNHEY; CDR2 reads SMNVEV (reference sequence). This CDR3 comprises 13 residues.